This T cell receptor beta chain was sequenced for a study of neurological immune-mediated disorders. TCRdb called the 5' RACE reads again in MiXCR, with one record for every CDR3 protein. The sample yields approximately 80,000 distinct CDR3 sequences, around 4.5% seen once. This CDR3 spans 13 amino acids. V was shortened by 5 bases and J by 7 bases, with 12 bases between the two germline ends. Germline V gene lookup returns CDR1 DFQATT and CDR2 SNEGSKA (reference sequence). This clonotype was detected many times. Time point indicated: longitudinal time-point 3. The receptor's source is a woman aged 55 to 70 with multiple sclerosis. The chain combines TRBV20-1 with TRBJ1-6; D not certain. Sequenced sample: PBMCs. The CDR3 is CSAQMSRNSPLHF. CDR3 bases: TGCAGTGCTCAGATGTCCAGGAATTCACCCCTCCACTTT.